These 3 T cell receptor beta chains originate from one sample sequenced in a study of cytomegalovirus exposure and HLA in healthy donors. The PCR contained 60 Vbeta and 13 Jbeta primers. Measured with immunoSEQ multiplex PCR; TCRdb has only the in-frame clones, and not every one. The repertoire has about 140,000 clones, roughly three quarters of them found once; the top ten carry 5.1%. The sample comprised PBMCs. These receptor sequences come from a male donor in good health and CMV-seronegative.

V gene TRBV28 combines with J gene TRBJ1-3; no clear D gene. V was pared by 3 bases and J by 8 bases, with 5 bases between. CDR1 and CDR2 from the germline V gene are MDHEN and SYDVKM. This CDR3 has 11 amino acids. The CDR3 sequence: CASSLRDTIYF. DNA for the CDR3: TGTGCCAGCAGTTTGAGGGACACCATATATTTT.

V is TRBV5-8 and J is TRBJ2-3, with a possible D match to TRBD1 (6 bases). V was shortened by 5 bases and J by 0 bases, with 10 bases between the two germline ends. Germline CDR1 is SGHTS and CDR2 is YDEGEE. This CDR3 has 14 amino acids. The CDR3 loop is CASRVRGSTDTQYF. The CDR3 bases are TGTGCCAGCAGGGTGAGGGGGAGCACAGATACGCAGTATTTT.

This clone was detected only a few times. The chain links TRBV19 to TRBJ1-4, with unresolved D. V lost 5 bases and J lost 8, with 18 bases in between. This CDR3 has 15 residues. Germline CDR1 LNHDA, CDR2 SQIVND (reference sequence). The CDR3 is CASSLSGSWQEKLFF. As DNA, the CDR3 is TGTGCCAGTAGTCTCTCAGGTTCCTGGCAGGAAAAACTGTTTTTT.